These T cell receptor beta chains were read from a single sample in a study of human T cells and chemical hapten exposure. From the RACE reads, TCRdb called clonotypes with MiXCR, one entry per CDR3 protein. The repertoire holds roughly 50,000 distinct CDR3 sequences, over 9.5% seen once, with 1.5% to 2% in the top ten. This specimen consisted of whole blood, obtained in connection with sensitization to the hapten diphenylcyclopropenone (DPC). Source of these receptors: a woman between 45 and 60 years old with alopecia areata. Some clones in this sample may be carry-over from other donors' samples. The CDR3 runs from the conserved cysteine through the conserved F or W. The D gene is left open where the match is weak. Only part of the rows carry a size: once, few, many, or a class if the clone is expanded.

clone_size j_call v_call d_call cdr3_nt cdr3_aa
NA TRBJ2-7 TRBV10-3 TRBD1 TGTGCCATCATGACAGGGTACGAGCAGTACTTC CAIMTGYEQYF
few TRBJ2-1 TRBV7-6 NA TGTGCCAGCAGAGGGAGGGGGAGGCAAAGCTCCTACAATGAGCAGTTCTTC CASRGRGRQSSYNEQFF
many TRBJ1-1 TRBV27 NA TGTGCCAGCAGTTTACGACCAGGGTCAAACACTGAAGCTTTCTTT CASSLRPGSNTEAFF
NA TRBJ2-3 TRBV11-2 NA TGTGCCAGCAGTTACACCACAGATACGCAGTATTTT CASSYTTDTQYF
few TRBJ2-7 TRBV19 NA TGTGCCAGTAGTATTTTAGCCGGGGCTGTACCCTACGAGCAGTACTTC CASSILAGAVPYEQYF
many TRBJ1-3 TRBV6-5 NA TGTGCCAGCTCGAGTTCAGGAGGAAACACCATATATTTT CASSSSGGNTIYF
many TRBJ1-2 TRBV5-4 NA TGTGCCAGCAGCTCTCCCAGATCTACTAACTATGGCTACACCTTC CASSSPRSTNYGYTF
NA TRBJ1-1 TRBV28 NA TGTGCCAGCAGTTGGTTACCTAACAGTTCGGGGGGCATTAGAATGCCTGAAGCTTTCTTT CASSWLPNSSGGIRMPEAFF
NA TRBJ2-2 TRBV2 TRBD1 TGTGCCAGCAGAACCGGGACAGGGCACACCGGGGAGCTGTTTTTT CASRTGTGHTGELFF
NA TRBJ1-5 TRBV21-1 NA TGTGCCAGCAGCTTCCGGTGGGCCGACAGGGTGGTTCAGCCCCAGCATTTT CASSFRWADRVVQPQHF
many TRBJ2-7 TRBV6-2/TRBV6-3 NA TGTGCCAGCAGTTACCTGGGACCTAATTACGAGCAGTACTTC CASSYLGPNYEQYF
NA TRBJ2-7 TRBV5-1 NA TGCGCCAGCAGCCGTGGGGGCGTCTACGAGCAGTACTTC CASSRGGVYEQYF
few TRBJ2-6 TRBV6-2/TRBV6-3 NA TGTGCCAGCAGGGGCGGAGCCAACGTCCTGACTTTC CASRGGANVLTF
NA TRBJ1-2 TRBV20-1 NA TGCAGTGCTAGCCCAAATCTGGCCCTAAGGGGTGGCTACACCTTC CSASPNLALRGGYTF
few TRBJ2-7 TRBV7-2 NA TGTGCCAGCAGCCCGGGCGCAAATTACGAGCAGTACTTC CASSPGANYEQYF
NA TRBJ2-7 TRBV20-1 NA TGCAGTGCTATCGACAAAGCGGGTTACCTCTTC CSAIDKAGYLF
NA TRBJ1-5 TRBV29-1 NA TGCAGCGTTGAAGATAGGGGGGGCGGCCAGCATTTT CSVEDRGGGQHF
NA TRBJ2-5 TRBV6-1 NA TGTGCCAGCAGTGAAGACCTCCATCTATATTCCCAGTACTTC CASSEDLHLYSQYF
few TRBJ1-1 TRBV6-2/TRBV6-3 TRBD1 TGTGCCAGCAGTTCTCAATCACAGGGGAGGACTGAAGCTTTCTTT CASSSQSQGRTEAFF
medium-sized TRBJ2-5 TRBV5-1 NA TGTGCCAGCAGCCTCCAAGAGACCCAGTACTTC CASSLQETQYF
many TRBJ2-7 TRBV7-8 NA TGTGCCAGCAGTCGTGGCGGGGCGGCTACCTACGAGCAGTACTTC CASSRGGAATYEQYF
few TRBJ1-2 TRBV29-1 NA TGCAGCGTTGACAACAGCGGCTATGGCTACACCTTC CSVDNSGYGYTF
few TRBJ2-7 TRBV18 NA TGTGCCAGCTCTGTTCCCTCAGGGAGCTCCTACGAGCAGTACTTC CASSVPSGSSYEQYF
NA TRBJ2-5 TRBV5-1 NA TGCGCCAGCAGCAGGGATCAAGAGACCCAGTACTTC CASSRDQETQYF
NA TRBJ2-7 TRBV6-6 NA TGTGCCAGCAGTTACGGGGGGCAGCGGTCCTACGAGCAGTACTTC CASSYGGQRSYEQYF
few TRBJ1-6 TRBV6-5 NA TGTGCCAGCAGTTACTCCCATGGGGACGGAACCTCACCCCTCCACTTT CASSYSHGDGTSPLHF
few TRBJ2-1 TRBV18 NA TGTGCCAGCTCACCAGACCCAACCTACAATGAGCAGTTCTTC CASSPDPTYNEQFF
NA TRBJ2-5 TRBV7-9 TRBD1 TGTGCCAGCAGCTTCAGGACAGGACAAGAGACCCAGTACTTC CASSFRTGQETQYF
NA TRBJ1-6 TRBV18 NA TGTGCCAGCTCAGGGGCAGAGAGCTCCTATAATTCACCCCTCCACTTT CASSGAESSYNSPLHF
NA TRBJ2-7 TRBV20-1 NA TGCAGTGCTTCCCAAGACAGGCCCTACGAGCAGTACTTC CSASQDRPYEQYF
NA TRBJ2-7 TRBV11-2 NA TGTGCCAGCAGCTTAGAGGTGGACGGAACCTACGAGCAGTACTTC CASSLEVDGTYEQYF